This TCR beta chain was sequenced during a study of patients and donors after allogeneic stem cell transplantation. V shed 5 bases, J shed 5 bases, and the junction held 9 bases outside the gene matches. Germline CDR1 reads LNHDA; CDR2 reads SQIVND (reference sequence). The CDR3 covers 15 residues. TCRdb reprocessed the RT-PCR reads with MiXCR, giving one entry per CDR3 protein. This table has 30,000 or so distinct CDR3 sequences, nearly 7% appearing once. The chain has TRBV19 and TRBJ2-1; 7 bases line up with TRBD1. The sequence was obtained from a human donor who was either an allogeneic HSCT recipient or a stem cell or donor lymphocyte infusion donor (not recorded which). It is not recorded whose cells these are; they may come from a transplant donor. The sequenced material came from blood, either unsorted or a sorted T cell fraction (not recorded which). The CDR3 reads CASSPRDRLNNEQFF. The CDR3 DNA follows: TGTGCCAGTAGTCCCAGGGACAGACTCAACAATGAGCAGTTCTTC. Full variable domain (remainder filled in from reference TRBV19 and TRBJ2-1): DGGITQSPKYLFRKEGQNVTLSCEQNLNHDAMYWYRQDPGQGLRLIYYSQIVNDFQKGDIAEGYSVSREKKESFPLTVTSAQKNPTAFYLCASSPRDRLNNEQFFGPGTRLTVL.